This entry is about one T cell receptor (beta chain). The data were obtained in a study of blood T cell repertoires in COVID-19. Overall study context: T cells, B-cell-depleted T cells, or PBMCs provided the cDNA or gDNA that served as material.

V lost 7 bases, J lost 0 bases, and 11 bases lay in between. This CDR3 comprises 14 residues. The germline V gene encodes CDR1 SGHRS and CDR2 YFSETQ. In the original workflow: Amplifying reference gene primers gave estimates of nucleated cell counts. The assay was immunoSEQ multiplex PCR, and TCRdb's table has in-frame clones only and misses some. That table furnishes V, J and clone size, whereas the DNA furnished D and trimming. The sample yields roughly 120,000 clones, more than 75% seen once. This TCR derives from a woman aged 45-59 years with acute or convalescent COVID-19. The chain recombines TRBV5-1 with TRBJ2-1; maybe TRBD2 (6 bases). The sequenced sample consisted of peripheral blood. CDR3 loop: CASRRGSSYNEQFF. CDR3 bases: TGCGCCAGCCGTCGGGGGAGCTCCTACAATGAGCAGTTCTTC.